This T cell receptor (beta chain) was recorded in a study of blood T cell repertoires in COVID-19. Clones were sequenced by immunoSEQ multiplex PCR, and TCRdb holds only the in-frame ones, with some missing. This sample has around 210,000 clones, with about 88% found just once. The CDR3 is 14 residues long. The V gene's germline CDR1 is LNHDA and CDR2 SQIVND (reference sequence). Deletions cut 6 bases from V and 1 base from J, with 12 bases between. The source of this sequence is a man aged 50 to 59 with COVID-19, enrolled during active disease. The rearrangement links TRBV19 to TRBJ2-5; D is possibly TRBD1 (6 bases). Sequenced: peripheral blood. As DNA, the CDR3 is TGTGCCAGTAGCCCGACAGGCCCCCAAGAGACCCAGTACTTC. This sequence encodes CASSPTGPQETQYF. The entire variable domain, with the rest obtained from reference TRBV19 and TRBJ2-5, is as follows: DGGITQSPKYLFRKEGQNVTLSCEQNLNHDAMYWYRQDPGQGLRLIYYSQIVNDFQKGDIAEGYSVSREKKESFPLTVTSAQKNPTAFYLCASSPTGPQETQYFGPGTRLLVL.